Below are 8 T cell receptor beta chains sequenced from a single sample in a study of blood T cell repertoires in COVID-19. Sequencing used immunoSEQ multiplex PCR; TCRdb keeps in-frame clones, though not all of them. The data show 88,000 or so clones, over 75% seen once. The sample comprised peripheral blood. The receptors stem from a man in his fifties or sixties with acute or convalescent COVID-19.

The chain has TRBV24-1 and TRBJ2-7, with D maybe TRBD2 (5 bases). The CDR3 extends over 13 amino acids. The V end lost 5 bases, the J end lost 4 bases, and 11 bases lay between the germline ends. The germline gives CDR1 KGHDR, CDR2 SFDVKD. In nucleotides, the CDR3 is TGTGCCACCAGTGGGGGAGATGGGTACGAGCAGTACTTC. Translating gives CATSGGDGYEQYF.

V gene TRBV9 combines with J gene TRBJ1-1; 8 positions match TRBD1. CDR3 length: 16 residues. V trimming: 4 bases; J trimming: 0 bases; junction bases outside the gene matches: 8. Germline V gene data show CDR1 as SGDLS and CDR2 as YYNGEE. The CDR3: CASSMRTGMVNTEAFF. The CDR3 DNA reads as TGTGCCAGCAGCATGAGGACAGGGATGGTGAACACTGAAGCTTTCTTT.

This chain links TRBV6-4 with TRBJ1-6, with D unclear. Germline CDR1 is MRHNA and CDR2 is SNTAGT. Trimming took 3 bases from V and 1 from J, leaving 4 bases between them. The CDR3 is 14 amino acids. The CDR3 DNA sequence: TGTGCCAGCAGTGAGGCTTCCTATAATTCACCCCTCCACTTT. Residues: CASSEASYNSPLHF.

As for this clone: Other DNA sequences in this specimen translate into the identical CDR3. This chain joins TRBV11-3 and TRBJ2-3; D gene ambiguous. This CDR3 is 14 amino acids long. Germline values: CDR1 SGHNT, CDR2 YENEEA. V lost 1 base to trimming and J lost 0 bases, with 5 bases between them. The CDR3 spells CASSLGRSTDTQYF. The CDR3 DNA reads as TGTGCCAGCAGCTTAGGCCGGAGCACAGATACGCAGTATTTT.

In its sample, this clone was seen a few times. This chain joins TRBV10-3 and TRBJ1-2; 8 bases are shared with TRBD1. In germline, CDR1 is ENHRY, CDR2 SYGVKD. The junction had 10 bases not matched to a gene; V was cut back by 6 bases and J by 4 bases. This CDR3 contains 15 residues. CDR3 bases: TGTGCCATCAGGTTCACCATTACAGGGGGCTATGGCTACACCTTC. Translating gives CAIRFTITGGYGYTF.

The CDR3 coding sequence is TGTGCCAGCAGTTACCAGGGTACCTCCTACAATGAGCAGTTCTTC. This sequence encodes CASSYQGTSYNEQFF. The chain has TRBV6-2 or TRBV6-3 and TRBJ2-1, with D possibly being TRBD1 (5 bases). Germline-derived CDR1 and CDR2 are MNHEY and SVGEGT. The CDR3 loop spans 15 amino acids. Trimming cost V 2 bases and J 0 bases, with 8 bases left between them.

V is TRBV12-3 or TRBV12-4 and J is TRBJ2-1, with D tentatively TRBD1 (6 bases). Trimming cost V 7 bases and J 6 bases, with 13 bases left between them. This CDR3 has 13 residues. CDR3 loop: CASTWTAGNEQFF. DNA of the CDR3: TGTGCCAGCACATGGACAGCAGGCAATGAGCAGTTCTTC.

This clone was counted only a few times. This chain links TRBV4-2 with TRBJ2-3; TRBD2 matches 8 bases. J gave up 1 base and V 3 bases, and 6 bases lay outside the gene matches. Germline CDR1 LGHNA, CDR2 YNFKEQ. The length of the CDR3 is 16 residues. The CDR3 is CASSHRGGGGTDTQYF. In DNA, the CDR3 is TGTGCCAGCAGCCACCGGGGGGGCGGTGGCACAGATACGCAGTATTTT.